The 18 T cell receptor beta chains given below trace back to one sample, sequenced in a study of T cell repertoires in cytomegalovirus infection. One entry per CDR3 protein, called by TCRdb with MiXCR from the reads. This sample carries some 280,000 distinct CDR3 sequences, roughly 13% of them seen once, and the ten largest clones take around 8.1%. Sequenced sample: PBMCs. The receptors here all came from a human donor in good health (CMV status not recorded). Some clones in this sample may be carry-over from other donors' samples.

Only a few counts were recorded for this clonotype. The CDR3 loop reads CASSLGLDHMDTQYF. CDR3 DNA sequence: TGTGCCAGCAGTCTAGGACTAGACCATATGGATACGCAGTATTTT. This rearrangement joins TRBV12-3 or TRBV12-4 to TRBJ2-3; the match to TRBD2 covers 7 bases. V trimming: 5 bases; J trimming: 6 bases; junction bases outside the gene matches: 11. This CDR3 is 15 amino acids long.

There are many counts of this clonotype. The chain employs TRBV7-2 and TRBJ2-7, with D unresolved. The ends were cut back, 3 bases at V and 5 bases at J, with 11 bases in the middle. The CDR3 is 13 residues long. The V gene's germline CDR1 is SGHTA and CDR2 FQGNSA. The CDR3 DNA reads TGTGCCAGCAGCTTTGGATCAGGTCACGAGCAGTACTTC. Its protein product is CASSFGSGHEQYF.

This clonotype showed up many times. V gene TRBV6-1 combines with J gene TRBJ2-6, with D perhaps matching TRBD2 (6 bases). CDR3 length equals 15 residues. CDR1 MNHNS and CDR2 SASEGT come from the germline V gene. The germline V and J ends were trimmed by 3 bases and 3 bases, with 9 bases remaining between them. The CDR3 DNA reads TGTGCCAGCAGTGATGGGGGGAGTGGGGCCAACGTCCTGACTTTC. Its protein product is CASSDGGSGANVLTF.

This clonotype was observed at least ten times. The chain links TRBV19 to TRBJ1-5; tentatively, D is TRBD1 (6 bases). Trimming shortened V by 5 bases and J by 7 bases, and 9 bases separated the two germline ends. The CDR3 is 12 residues long. CDR1 and CDR2 (germline): LNHDA, SQIVND (reference sequence). The CDR3 coding sequence is TGTGCCAGTAGTCAGGGGCGGCAGCCCCAGCATTTT. It yields the protein CASSQGRQPQHF.

This rearrangement joins TRBV4-1 to TRBJ2-7; no reliable D call. The germline V and J ends were trimmed by 1 base and 6 bases, with 7 bases remaining between them. This CDR3 region has 12 residues. CDR1 is MGHRA and CDR2 is YSYEKL in the germline V gene. The CDR3 loop is CASSQGIREQYF. The CDR3 bases are TGCGCCAGCAGCCAAGGGATTCGCGAGCAGTACTTC.

In this sample, this clonotype turned up many times. The CDR3 nucleotides read TGTGCCAGCAGCTTACAGGGGTGGAATTCACCCCTCCACTTT. Protein product: CASSLQGWNSPLHF. The genes are TRBV5-6 and TRBJ1-6, with 7 bases aligning to TRBD1. The CDR3 runs to 14 residues. Germline trimming cut 2 bases from V and 7 bases from J; bases unmatched to any gene: 3. Germline lookup yields CDR1 SGHDT and CDR2 YYEEEE. Together with reference TRBV5-6 and TRBJ1-6, the CDR3 gives the full variable domain: DAGVTQSPTHLIKTRGQQVTLRCSPKSGHDTVSWYQQALGQGPQFIFQYYEEEERQRGNFPDRFSGHQFPNYSSELNVNALLLGDSALYLCASSLQGWNSPLHFGNGTRLTVT.

There are many counts of this clonotype. The V and J genes are TRBV6-1 and TRBJ2-3; 10 nucleotides match TRBD2. V dropped 5 bases and J dropped 7; count of bases not matched to a gene: 9. This CDR3 has 15 amino acids. Germline lookup yields CDR1 MNHNS and CDR2 SASEGT. CDR3 coding DNA: TGTGCCAGCAGTCCGCAAGCGGGAGGGCCTCATACGCAGTATTTT. Amino acid sequence: CASSPQAGGPHTQYF.

This clonotype showed up just a few times. The rearrangement links TRBV2 to TRBJ2-5; TRBD1 or TRBD2 may be the D gene (6 bases each). The CDR3 has 15 residues. The germline CDR1 and CDR2 sequences are SNHLY and FYNNEI. The V end lost 6 bases, the J end lost 4 bases, and 18 bases lay between the germline ends. The CDR3 DNA reads TGTGCCAGCAGCGCTTTCGGAAAGGGGGGAGAGACCCAGTACTTC. This gives the protein CASSAFGKGGETQYF.

This clonotype was seen only a few times. A junction boundary mismatches the germline segment, possibly from a read error. The V gene is TRBV2, the J gene TRBJ2-5; 7 bases match TRBD1. Germline values: CDR1 SNHLY, CDR2 FYNNEI. This CDR3 region has 15 residues. The CDR3 DNA follows: TGTGCCAGCAGTAGAGTGACAGGGATCGGAGAGACCCAGTACTTT. Its protein product is CASSRVTGIGETQYF.

This clonotype was seen many times. This chain links TRBV5-5 with TRBJ1-2; 7 nucleotides align to TRBD1. This CDR3 is 17 amino acids long. The J segment lost 4 bases and the V segment lost 5 bases, leaving 17 bases of the junction unmatched. Germline lookup yields CDR1 SGHKS and CDR2 YYEKEE (reference sequence). The CDR3, as DNA: TGTGCCAGCAGGGCGGAAGACAGGGCGAGTGTGGGCTATGGCTACACCTTC. It yields the protein CASRAEDRASVGYGYTF. Supplemented by reference TRBV5-5 and TRBJ1-2, the full variable domain reads DAGVTQSPTHLIKTRGQQVTLRCSPISGHKSVSWYQQVLGQGPQFIFQYYEKEERGRGNFPDRFSARQFPNYSSELNVNALLLGDSALYLCASRAEDRASVGYGYTFGSGTRLTVV.

This clonotype was observed a handful of times. The J gene is TRBJ2-1, the V gene TRBV11-3, with TRBD2 identical over 7 bases. Germline lookup yields CDR1 SGHNT and CDR2 YENEEA. The CDR3 totals 13 residues. V dropped 5 bases and J dropped 15; count of bases not matched to a gene: 13. The CDR3 spells CASSPAGGLVRFF. CDR3 nucleotides: TGTGCCAGCAGCCCCGCCGGTGGACTAGTTCGGTTCTTC.

This clonotype was counted at least ten times. The chain recombines TRBV7-2 with TRBJ2-1, with a possible D match to TRBD2 (6 bases). The V gene's germline CDR1 is SGHTA and CDR2 FQGNSA. Trimming removed 5 bases from V and 3 bases from J, with 14 bases in between. The CDR3 spans 15 residues. The CDR3 reads CASSEGTSSYNEQFF. The CDR3 coding sequence is TGTGCCAGCAGCGAGGGCACTAGCAGCTACAATGAGCAGTTCTTC. The full variable domain, rest sourced from reference TRBV7-2 and TRBJ2-1, is GAGVSQSPSNKVTEKGKDVELRCDPISGHTALYWYRQSLGQGLEFLIYFQGNSAPDKSGLPSDRFSAERTGGSVSTLTIQRTQQEDSAVYLCASSEGTSSYNEQFFGPGTRLTVL.

The chain couples TRBV15 to TRBJ2-2; tentative D call: TRBD1 (6 bases). Germline V gene data show CDR1 as LNHNV and CDR2 as YYDKDF (reference sequence). This CDR3 has 12 residues. Trimming stripped 6 bases from V and 6 bases from J, with 8 bases between. The CDR3 DNA sequence: TGTGCCACCAGATGGGGGCCCGGGGAGCTGTTTTTT. The encoded protein is CATRWGPGELFF. Combining the CDR3 with reference TRBV15 and TRBJ2-2 gives the whole variable domain DAMVIQNPRYQVTQFGKPVTLSCSQTLNHNVMYWYQQKSSQAPKLLFHYYDKDFNNEADTPDNFQSRRPNTSFCFLDIRSPGLGDTAMYLCATRWGPGELFFGEGSRLTVL.

This clonotype was detected many times. This rearrangement joins TRBV5-4 to TRBJ2-1; D may be TRBD1 (5 bases). V was clipped by 4 bases and J by 5 bases, with 16 bases between them. The CDR3 is made up of 15 amino acids. From germline, CDR1 is SGHNT and CDR2 YYREEE (reference sequence). The CDR3 DNA follows: TGTGCCAGCAGCGGGCCTCAGGGCCCGAACAATGAGCAGTTCTTC. This codes for CASSGPQGPNNEQFF.

This clonotype was counted ten times or more. J is TRBJ1-3 and V is TRBV7-6, with TRBD1 as a possible D gene (6 bases). Trimming shortened V by 5 bases and J by 2 bases, and 16 bases separated the two germline ends. CDR3 size: 16 residues. Germline lookup yields CDR1 SGHVS and CDR2 FNYEAQ. CDR3 sequence reads: CASSPRPAGAGNTIYF. The CDR3 bases are TGTGCCAGCAGCCCGAGGCCGGCAGGGGCTGGAAACACCATATATTTT.

This clonotype was seen many times. The rearrangement uses TRBV7-2 and TRBJ1-3; D call uncertain. CDR1 is SGHTA, CDR2 FQGNSA, per germline. V was shortened by 3 bases and J by 0 bases, with 12 bases between the two germline ends. The CDR3 is 16 amino acids. The CDR3 region has the DNA TGTGCCAGCAGCTTGTGGGCCACAAACTCTGGAAACACCATATATTTT. Its translation is CASSLWATNSGNTIYF. Combining the CDR3 with reference TRBV7-2 and TRBJ1-3 gives the whole variable domain GAGVSQSPSNKVTEKGKDVELRCDPISGHTALYWYRQSLGQGLEFLIYFQGNSAPDKSGLPSDRFSAERTGGSVSTLTIQRTQQEDSAVYLCASSLWATNSGNTIYFGEGSWLTVV.

The chain joins TRBV11-2 to TRBJ2-5; 16 bases map to TRBD2. The V gene's germline CDR1 is SGHAT and CDR2 FQNNGV. J was trimmed by 5 bases and V by 5 bases; bases with no gene match: 2. The CDR3 has 15 amino acids. CDR3: CASSGTSGGVETQYF. In nucleotides, the CDR3 is TGTGCCAGCAGCGGGACTAGCGGGGGGGTTGAGACCCAGTACTTC.

The V call is TRBV29-1, the J call TRBJ1-1, with 7 bases that match TRBD1. The CDR3 runs 14 residues. V lost 8 bases, J lost 0 bases, and 9 bases stayed unmatched. Germline V gene lookup returns CDR1 SQVTM and CDR2 ANQGSEA. The CDR3 DNA follows: TGCAGCTCTCGGGACAGCCTACTGAACACTGAAGCTTTCTTT. Residues: CSSRDSLLNTEAFF.